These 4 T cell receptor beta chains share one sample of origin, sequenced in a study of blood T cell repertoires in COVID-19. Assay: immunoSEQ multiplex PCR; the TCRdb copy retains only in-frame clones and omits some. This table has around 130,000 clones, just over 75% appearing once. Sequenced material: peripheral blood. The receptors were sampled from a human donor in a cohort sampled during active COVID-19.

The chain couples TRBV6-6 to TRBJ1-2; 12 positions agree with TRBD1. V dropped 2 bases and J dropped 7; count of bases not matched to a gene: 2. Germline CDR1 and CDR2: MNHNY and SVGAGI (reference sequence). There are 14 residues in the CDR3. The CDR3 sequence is CASSYGTGGSGYTF. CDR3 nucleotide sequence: TGTGCCAGCAGTTACGGGACAGGGGGCTCTGGCTACACCTTC.

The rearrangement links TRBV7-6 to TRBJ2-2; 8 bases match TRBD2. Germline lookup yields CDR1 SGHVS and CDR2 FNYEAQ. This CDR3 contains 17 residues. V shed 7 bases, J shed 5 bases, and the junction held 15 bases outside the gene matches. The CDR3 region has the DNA TGTGCCAGCACCGGAGTTTTGGCTAGCGGGCCTACCGGGGAGCTGTTTTTT. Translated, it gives CASTGVLASGPTGELFF.

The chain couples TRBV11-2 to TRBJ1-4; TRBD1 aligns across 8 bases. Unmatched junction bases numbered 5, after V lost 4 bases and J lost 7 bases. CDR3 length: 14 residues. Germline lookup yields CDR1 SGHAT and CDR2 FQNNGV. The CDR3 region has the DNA TGTGCCAGCAGCTCTGGACAGGGTGGTGAAAAACTGTTTTTT. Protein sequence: CASSSGQGGEKLFF.

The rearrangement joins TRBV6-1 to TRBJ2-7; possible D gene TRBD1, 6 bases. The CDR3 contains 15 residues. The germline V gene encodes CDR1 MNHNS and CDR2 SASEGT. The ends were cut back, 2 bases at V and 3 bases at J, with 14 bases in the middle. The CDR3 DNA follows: TGTGCCAGCAGTGAATCACAGGGACAACTCTACGAGCAGTACTTC. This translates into CASSESQGQLYEQYF.